Listed below are T cell receptor beta chains from one sample, sequenced in a study of control samples from healthy donors and cancer patients. This table comes from immunoSEQ multiplex PCR, and its TCRdb copy is limited to in-frame clones, with some not included. The sample lists 75,000 to 100,000 clones, just under 90% occurring once. Specimen: blood. These receptors came from a man in his forties or fifties in good health. The CDR3 runs from the conserved cysteine through the conserved F or W. The D gene is left open where the match is weak. Some rows have no size entry. The others give once, few or many, or a class for an expanded clone.

d_call: TRBD1
clone_size: -
j_call: TRBJ1-2
v_call: TRBV27
cdr3_aa: CASRGSGGQGRLSYGYTF
cdr3_nt: TGTGCCAGCAGGGGGAGTGGGGGACAGGGGCGTTTAAGCTATGGCTACACCTTC

d_call: TRBD1
clone_size: -
j_call: TRBJ1-2
v_call: TRBV2
cdr3_aa: CASSLTGAQSFGGYTF
cdr3_nt: TGTGCCAGCAGCCTGACAGGGGCCCAGTCCTTTGGGGGCTACACCTTC

d_call: -
clone_size: -
j_call: TRBJ1-5
v_call: TRBV6-5
cdr3_aa: CASNPEVNQPQHF
cdr3_nt: TGTGCCAGCAACCCGGAGGTCAATCAGCCCCAGCATTTT

d_call: -
clone_size: -
j_call: TRBJ1-3
v_call: TRBV18
cdr3_aa: CASSQGGETGNTIYF
cdr3_nt: TGTGCCAGTTCCCAAGGAGGGGAAACTGGAAACACCATATATTTT

d_call: TRBD1
clone_size: -
j_call: TRBJ1-5
v_call: TRBV19
cdr3_aa: CASISQGAISNQPQHF
cdr3_nt: TGTGCCAGTATCTCCCAGGGGGCAATAAGCAATCAGCCCCAGCATTTT

d_call: -
clone_size: -
j_call: TRBJ1-4
v_call: TRBV7-9
cdr3_aa: CASSLDGGEKLFF
cdr3_nt: TGTGCCAGCAGCCTGGACGGGGGGGAAAAACTGTTTTTT

d_call: -
clone_size: few
j_call: TRBJ2-3
v_call: TRBV5-1
cdr3_aa: CASSLGNIGPTHTQYF
cdr3_nt: TGCGCCAGCAGCTTGGGAAACATCGGACCCACACATACGCAGTATTTT

d_call: -
clone_size: -
j_call: TRBJ1-3
v_call: TRBV30
cdr3_aa: CAWSVFSGNTIYF
cdr3_nt: TGTGCCTGGAGTGTATTCTCTGGAAACACCATATATTTT

d_call: -
clone_size: -
j_call: TRBJ1-2
v_call: TRBV12-3/TRBV12-4
cdr3_aa: CASSLRQIFGYTF
cdr3_nt: TGTGCCAGCAGTTTAAGACAGATATTTGGCTACACCTTC

d_call: TRBD2
clone_size: few
j_call: TRBJ2-1
v_call: TRBV7-2
cdr3_aa: CASSSGLAKQFF
cdr3_nt: TGTGCCAGCAGCTCCGGACTAGCGAAGCAGTTCTTC

d_call: -
clone_size: once
j_call: TRBJ1-2
v_call: TRBV11-1
cdr3_aa: CASSRNRDPGYTF
cdr3_nt: TGTGCCAGCAGTCGAAACCGGGACCCTGGCTACACCTTC

d_call: -
clone_size: few
j_call: TRBJ2-3
v_call: TRBV2
cdr3_aa: CASSESGGPRTDTQYF
cdr3_nt: TGTGCCAGCAGTGAGTCGGGGGGCCCCCGCACAGATACGCAGTATTTT

d_call: -
clone_size: -
j_call: TRBJ2-6
v_call: TRBV14
cdr3_aa: CASSHVNSGANVLTF
cdr3_nt: TGTGCCAGCAGCCACGTGAACTCTGGGGCCAACGTCCTGACTTTC

d_call: -
clone_size: once
j_call: TRBJ2-3
v_call: TRBV19
cdr3_aa: CASSIRGSTDTQYF
cdr3_nt: TGTGCCAGTAGTATAAGGGGTAGCACAGATACGCAGTATTTT

d_call: TRBD2
clone_size: -
j_call: TRBJ2-1
v_call: TRBV5-6
cdr3_aa: CASSGTSGGPSLPNEQFF
cdr3_nt: TGTGCCAGCAGCGGGACTAGCGGGGGGCCTAGTCTTCCCAATGAGCAGTTCTTC

d_call: -
clone_size: -
j_call: TRBJ2-7
v_call: TRBV18
cdr3_aa: CASPMWGGLDEQYF
cdr3_nt: TGTGCCAGCCCGATGTGGGGGGGCTTGGACGAGCAGTACTTC

d_call: TRBD2
clone_size: -
j_call: TRBJ2-1
v_call: TRBV11-2
cdr3_aa: CASSLNGGVQFF
cdr3_nt: TGTGCCAGCAGCTTAAACGGGGGGGTTCAGTTCTTC

d_call: -
clone_size: -
j_call: TRBJ2-7
v_call: TRBV18
cdr3_aa: CASSPGQLYEQYF
cdr3_nt: TGTGCCAGCTCACCAGGACAGCTCTACGAGCAGTACTTC

d_call: -
clone_size: -
j_call: TRBJ1-5
v_call: TRBV19
cdr3_aa: CASKHGGGYNQPQHF
cdr3_nt: TGTGCCAGTAAGCATGGGGGGGGATACAATCAGCCCCAGCATTTT

d_call: TRBD1
clone_size: -
j_call: TRBJ1-2
v_call: TRBV6-6
cdr3_aa: CASRGQGDGYTF
cdr3_nt: TGTGCCAGCAGGGGACAGGGGGATGGCTACACCTTC

d_call: TRBD1
clone_size: few
j_call: TRBJ2-7
v_call: TRBV27
cdr3_aa: CASSNQGTAYEQYF
cdr3_nt: TGTGCCAGCAGTAACCAAGGGACAGCCTACGAGCAGTACTTC

d_call: -
clone_size: -
j_call: TRBJ1-4
v_call: TRBV5-4
cdr3_aa: CASSGGAGEKLFF
cdr3_nt: TGTGCCAGCAGCGGGGGAGCAGGGGAAAAACTGTTTTTT

d_call: TRBD1
clone_size: -
j_call: TRBJ1-2
v_call: TRBV13
cdr3_aa: CASSLPYNPTGETYTF
cdr3_nt: TGTGCCAGCAGCTTACCCTATAATCCGACAGGGGAAACCTACACCTTC

d_call: TRBD1
clone_size: -
j_call: TRBJ2-1
v_call: TRBV28
cdr3_aa: CASSLYGTGWSNEQFF
cdr3_nt: TGTGCCAGCAGTTTATACGGGACAGGGTGGTCGAATGAGCAGTTCTTC

d_call: -
clone_size: -
j_call: TRBJ2-1
v_call: TRBV4-1
cdr3_aa: CASSLPGGNEQFF
cdr3_nt: TGCGCCAGCAGCCTCCCCGGGGGCAATGAGCAGTTCTTC

d_call: -
clone_size: -
j_call: TRBJ2-1
v_call: TRBV20-1
cdr3_aa: CSAPTNYEQFF
cdr3_nt: TGCAGTGCTCCGACTAACTATGAGCAGTTCTTC

d_call: -
clone_size: -
j_call: TRBJ1-5
v_call: TRBV14
cdr3_aa: CASSADGRSMHF
cdr3_nt: TGTGCCAGCAGCGCGGATGGACGGAGCATGCATTTT

d_call: TRBD1
clone_size: -
j_call: TRBJ1-5
v_call: TRBV27
cdr3_aa: CASSLFPLRQGDNQPQHF
cdr3_nt: TGTGCCAGCAGTTTATTTCCACTCCGACAGGGGGATAATCAGCCCCAGCATTTT

d_call: TRBD1
clone_size: -
j_call: TRBJ1-2
v_call: TRBV7-9
cdr3_aa: CASSFGTGDYGYTF
cdr3_nt: TGTGCCAGCAGCTTTGGGACAGGGGACTATGGCTACACCTTC

d_call: TRBD1
clone_size: -
j_call: TRBJ1-5
v_call: TRBV7-8
cdr3_aa: CASSSLGRTGNQPQHF
cdr3_nt: TGTGCCAGCAGCTCCTTGGGGCGGACAGGTAATCAGCCCCAGCATTTT

d_call: TRBD1
clone_size: once
j_call: TRBJ1-1
v_call: TRBV5-1
cdr3_aa: CASSTGQQNTEAFF
cdr3_nt: TGCGCCAGCAGCACGGGACAGCAGAACACTGAAGCTTTCTTT

d_call: -
clone_size: -
j_call: TRBJ2-7
v_call: TRBV30
cdr3_aa: CAWSGSYEQYF
cdr3_nt: TGTGCCTGGAGTGGCAGCTACGAGCAGTACTTC

d_call: -
clone_size: -
j_call: TRBJ2-5
v_call: TRBV25-1
cdr3_aa: CASSEFTGQETQYF
cdr3_nt: TGTGCCAGCAGTGAATTCACGGGCCAGGAGACCCAGTACTTC

d_call: -
clone_size: -
j_call: TRBJ1-4
v_call: TRBV7-2
cdr3_aa: CASSLGTANEKLFF
cdr3_nt: TGTGCCAGCAGCTTAGGGACAGCTAATGAAAAACTGTTTTTT

d_call: -
clone_size: -
j_call: TRBJ1-1
v_call: TRBV5-4
cdr3_aa: CASSFEMNRVSTEAFF
cdr3_nt: TGTGCCAGCAGCTTCGAAATGAACAGGGTGAGCACTGAAGCTTTCTTT

d_call: -
clone_size: -
j_call: TRBJ2-7
v_call: TRBV14
cdr3_aa: CASSQAQGWYEQYF
cdr3_nt: TGTGCCAGCAGCCAAGCCCAAGGGTGGTACGAGCAGTACTTC

d_call: -
clone_size: -
j_call: TRBJ1-5
v_call: TRBV18
cdr3_aa: CASSQSGGNQPQHF
cdr3_nt: TGTGCCAGCTCTCAATCCGGAGGCAATCAGCCCCAGCATTTT

d_call: TRBD1
clone_size: -
j_call: TRBJ1-2
v_call: TRBV11-3
cdr3_aa: CASSLMGQGDGYTF
cdr3_nt: TGTGCCAGCAGCCTTATGGGACAGGGCGATGGCTACACCTTC

d_call: -
clone_size: -
j_call: TRBJ1-3
v_call: TRBV9
cdr3_aa: CASSQGGASGNTIYF
cdr3_nt: TGTGCCAGCAGCCAAGGAGGGGCTTCTGGAAACACCATATATTTT

d_call: TRBD1
clone_size: -
j_call: TRBJ2-7
v_call: TRBV5-8
cdr3_aa: CASSLTGQGHVYEQYF
cdr3_nt: TGTGCCAGCAGCTTGACCGGACAGGGTCACGTCTACGAGCAGTACTTC

d_call: TRBD1
clone_size: few
j_call: TRBJ1-2
v_call: TRBV5-4
cdr3_aa: CASSLAAGGLGGYTF
cdr3_nt: TGTGCCAGCAGCTTGGCGGCAGGGGGCCTTGGTGGCTACACCTTC

d_call: -
clone_size: -
j_call: TRBJ1-1
v_call: TRBV6-5
cdr3_aa: CASMRGTEAFF
cdr3_nt: TGTGCCAGCATGAGGGGCACTGAAGCTTTCTTT

d_call: TRBD1
clone_size: -
j_call: TRBJ2-7
v_call: TRBV24-1
cdr3_aa: CATSDFGQENYEQYF
cdr3_nt: TGTGCCACCAGTGATTTCGGACAGGAGAACTACGAGCAGTACTTC

d_call: -
clone_size: -
j_call: TRBJ1-3
v_call: TRBV7-8
cdr3_aa: CASRDSAGNTIYF
cdr3_nt: TGTGCCAGCAGAGACAGCGCTGGAAACACCATATATTTT

d_call: -
clone_size: -
j_call: TRBJ1-1
v_call: TRBV5-1
cdr3_aa: CASSFNRLNTEAFF
cdr3_nt: TGCGCCAGCAGCTTTAATCGGCTGAACACTGAAGCTTTCTTT

d_call: -
clone_size: -
j_call: TRBJ2-5
v_call: TRBV5-4
cdr3_aa: CASSLGGVRETQYF
cdr3_nt: TGTGCCAGCAGCTTGGGTGGGGTACGAGAGACCCAGTACTTC

d_call: TRBD2
clone_size: -
j_call: TRBJ2-2
v_call: TRBV5-1
cdr3_aa: CASSLTGGPPNTGELFF
cdr3_nt: TGCGCCAGCAGCTTGACGGGGGGTCCACCGAACACCGGGGAGCTGTTTTTT

d_call: -
clone_size: once
j_call: TRBJ1-1
v_call: TRBV6-1
cdr3_aa: CASSEGKYTEAFF
cdr3_nt: TGTGCCAGCAGTGAAGGTAAATACACTGAAGCTTTCTTT

d_call: TRBD1
clone_size: -
j_call: TRBJ2-7
v_call: TRBV10-1
cdr3_aa: CASSETGAYEQYF
cdr3_nt: TGCGCCAGCAGTGAGACAGGGGCGTACGAGCAGTACTTC

d_call: -
clone_size: -
j_call: TRBJ1-5
v_call: TRBV30
cdr3_aa: CAWSGQINQPQHF
cdr3_nt: TGTGCCTGGAGTGGACAGATCAATCAGCCCCAGCATTTT

d_call: -
clone_size: medium-sized
j_call: TRBJ1-5
v_call: TRBV6-5
cdr3_aa: CASRGQTPNQPQHF
cdr3_nt: TGTGCCAGCAGAGGACAGACTCCCAATCAGCCCCAGCATTTT

d_call: -
clone_size: -
j_call: TRBJ2-5
v_call: TRBV7-2
cdr3_aa: CASSLEYGETQYF
cdr3_nt: TGTGCCAGCAGCTTAGAGTACGGGGAGACCCAGTACTTC

d_call: TRBD1
clone_size: -
j_call: TRBJ2-3
v_call: TRBV30
cdr3_aa: CAWRTGPGQYF
cdr3_nt: TGTGCCTGGCGGACAGGTCCAGGGCAGTATTTT

d_call: -
clone_size: -
j_call: TRBJ1-1
v_call: TRBV7-3
cdr3_aa: CASSSQGVGEAFF
cdr3_nt: TGTGCCAGCAGCTCCCAGGGAGTTGGTGAAGCTTTCTTT